The present entry profiles one TCR beta chain with its context. This entry is derived from a study of monozygotic twins with inflammatory bowel disease. Germline V lookup: CDR1 LGHNA, CDR2 YNFKEQ. This CDR3 comprises 15 residues. For every sample, eight separate reactions were used to make cDNA. TCRalpha and TCRbeta cDNA was put through two nested PCRs of about 15 and 9 cycles. For each CDR3 protein, TCRdb gives one entry from its re-call of the 5' RACE reads, without DNA. The sample is made up of roughly 330,000 distinct CDR3 sequences, and the top ten hold 2% to 2.5% of it. This TCR was recovered from a human donor with ulcerative colitis or Crohn's disease, or a healthy co-twin of an affected twin (not recorded which). The specimen was blood. The rearrangement joins TRBV4-2 to TRBJ2-7; TCRdb indicates TRBD2, and absent DNA this call remains unverified. The CDR3 sequence is CASSQDRAGLGEQYF.